Each of the 7 T cell receptor beta chains below was sequenced from the same sample in a study of blood T cell repertoires in COVID-19. The protocol was immunoSEQ multiplex PCR, while the TCRdb copy is restricted to in-frame clones and leaves out a portion. The repertoire holds a few hundred thousand clones, with around 85% as singletons. The sequencing input was peripheral blood. The source is a man aged 55-75 years with acute or convalescent COVID-19.

The chain employs TRBV11-3 and TRBJ2-7; D gene unclear. CDR1 and CDR2 (germline): SGHNT, YENEEA. The CDR3 is made up of 13 amino acids. V lost 1 base to trimming and J lost 6 bases, with 10 bases between them. In DNA, the CDR3 is TGTGCCAGCAGCTTAGCCGTCGGGTTCGAGCAGTACTTC. It is translated as CASSLAVGFEQYF.

J is TRBJ2-7 and V is TRBV10-3; the D gene is possibly TRBD2 (6 bases). The CDR3 has 12 residues. Trimming took 6 bases from V and 1 from J, leaving 7 bases between them. The germline CDR1 and CDR2 sequences are ENHRY and SYGVKD. The CDR3 sequence: CAIRRESYEQYF. The CDR3 DNA sequence: TGTGCCATCAGGCGGGAATCCTACGAGCAGTACTTC.

The chain is built from TRBV7-2 and TRBJ2-1; 9 bases fit TRBD2. CDR3 length: 14 residues. Germline V lookup: CDR1 SGHTA, CDR2 FQGNSA. The J segment lost 5 bases and the V segment lost 7 bases, leaving 6 bases of the junction unmatched. Here the CDR3 reads CASKLAGFNNEQFF. The CDR3 nucleotides read TGTGCCAGCAAGCTAGCGGGATTCAACAATGAGCAGTTCTTC.

This chain connects TRBV7-2 to TRBJ2-7, with no clear D. Looked up from germline, CDR1 is SGHTA and CDR2 is FQGNSA. Trimming removed 2 bases at V and 5 bases at J, with 7 bases between. The CDR3 runs 12 residues. In nucleotides, the CDR3 is TGTGCCAGCAGCTTAAATAACAACGAGCAGTACTTC. This codes for CASSLNNNEQYF.

The J gene is TRBJ2-5, the V gene TRBV19, with a tentative D call TRBD1 (5 bases). CDR1 is LNHDA and CDR2 is SQIVND in the germline V gene (reference sequence). The CDR3 spans 14 residues. V shed 6 bases and J shed 5 bases, with 16 bases lying between them. The CDR3: CASSNTGSKETQYF. The CDR3 nucleotides are TGTGCCAGTAGCAATACAGGATCGAAGGAGACCCAGTACTTC.

This chain links TRBV6-4 with TRBJ2-2, with 14 bases aligning to TRBD2. Unmatched junction bases numbered 3, after V lost 2 bases and J lost 1 base. The CDR3 runs 18 residues. Germline assignment: CDR1 MRHNA and CDR2 SNTAGT. CDR3 loop: CASSDGTSGSLNTGELFF. The CDR3 nucleotides are TGTGCCAGCAGTGACGGGACTAGCGGGAGTCTGAACACCGGGGAGCTGTTTTTT.

The rearrangement joins TRBV4-1 to TRBJ1-5; 9 bases are shared with TRBD1. The CDR3 loop spans 14 amino acids. Trimming at V came to 1 base and at J to 9 bases, leaving 4 bases not matched to a gene. Per the germline V gene, CDR1 is MGHRA and CDR2 is YSYEKL. This chain's CDR3 is CASSQGTGAAPQHF. CDR3 in DNA: TGCGCCAGCAGCCAAGGGACAGGGGCTGCGCCCCAGCATTTT.